Presented here are 2 T cell receptor beta chains from one specimen sequenced in a study of CD4 T cell repertoires and nickel. Each CDR3 protein is one row after TCRdb ran MiXCR on the RT-PCR reads. The sample shows under 500 distinct CDR3 sequences, 57% of them seen only once. Sequenced: CD4+ T cells from blood, not recorded whether cultured. The receptors come from a human donor in a nickel allergy study, with or without nickel allergy (not recorded which). It is not recorded whether this sample comes from one donor or several.

V and J are TRBV20-1 and TRBJ2-3; 7 nucleotides agree with TRBD2. From germline, CDR1 is DFQATT and CDR2 SNEGSKA (reference sequence). V dropped 5 bases and J dropped 9; count of bases not matched to a gene: 11. The CDR3 is 13 amino acids. The CDR3 is CSAGGDTGGTQYF. The CDR3 DNA is TGCAGTGCTGGGGGGGATACGGGGGGAACGCAGTATTTT.

This chain uses TRBV9 with TRBJ2-1, with TRBD1 identical over 9 bases. Germline CDR1 SGDLS, CDR2 YYNGEE. Losses at the gene ends were 0 bases for V and 8 bases for J; bases not matched to a gene: 6. This CDR3 spans 15 amino acids. The CDR3 spells CASSVVGQGGHEQFF. DNA for the CDR3: TGTGCCAGCAGCGTAGTGGGACAGGGTGGGCATGAGCAGTTCTTC. Supplemented by reference TRBV9 and TRBJ2-1, the full variable domain reads DSGVTQTPKHLITATGQRVTLRCSPRSGDLSVYWYQQSLDQGLQFLIQYYNGEERAKGNILERFSAQQFPDLHSELNLSSLELGDSALYFCASSVVGQGGHEQFFGPGTRLTVL.